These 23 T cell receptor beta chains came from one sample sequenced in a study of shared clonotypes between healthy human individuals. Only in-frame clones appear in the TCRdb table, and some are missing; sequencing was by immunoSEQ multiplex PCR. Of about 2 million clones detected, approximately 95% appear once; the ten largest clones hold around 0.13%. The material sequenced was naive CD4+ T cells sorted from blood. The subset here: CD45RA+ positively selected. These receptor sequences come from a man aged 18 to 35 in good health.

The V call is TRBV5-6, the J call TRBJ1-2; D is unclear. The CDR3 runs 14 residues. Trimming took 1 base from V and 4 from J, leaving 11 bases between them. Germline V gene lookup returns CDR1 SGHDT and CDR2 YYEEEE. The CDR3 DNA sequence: TGTGCCAGCAGCTTGACCCTTGGCAGCTATGGCTACACCTTC. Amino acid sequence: CASSLTLGSYGYTF.

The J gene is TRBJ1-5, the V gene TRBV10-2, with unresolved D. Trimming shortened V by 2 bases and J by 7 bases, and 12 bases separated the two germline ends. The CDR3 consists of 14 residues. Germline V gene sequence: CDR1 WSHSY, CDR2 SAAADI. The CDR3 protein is CASSENGLNQPQHF. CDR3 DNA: TGCGCCAGCAGTGAGAATGGCTTGAACCAGCCCCAGCATTTT.

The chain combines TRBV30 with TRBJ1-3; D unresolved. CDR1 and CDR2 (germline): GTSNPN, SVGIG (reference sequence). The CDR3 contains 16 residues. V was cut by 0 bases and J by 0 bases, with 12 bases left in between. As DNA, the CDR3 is TGTGCCTGGAGTGTACTCGAGAGAAACTCTGGAAACACCATATATTTT. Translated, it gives CAWSVLERNSGNTIYF.

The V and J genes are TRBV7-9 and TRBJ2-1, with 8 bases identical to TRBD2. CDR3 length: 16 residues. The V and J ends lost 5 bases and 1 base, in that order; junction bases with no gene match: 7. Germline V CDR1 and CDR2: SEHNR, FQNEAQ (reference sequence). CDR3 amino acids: CASSPPGGRSYNEQFF. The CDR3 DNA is TGTGCCAGCAGCCCCCCCGGCGGGAGGTCCTACAATGAGCAGTTCTTC.

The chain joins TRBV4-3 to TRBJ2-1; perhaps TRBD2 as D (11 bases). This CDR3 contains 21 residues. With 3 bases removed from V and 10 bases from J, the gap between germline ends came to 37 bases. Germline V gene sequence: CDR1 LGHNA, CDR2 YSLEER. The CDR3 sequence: CASSQGTGAVAGGPRLNEQFF. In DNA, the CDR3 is TGCGCCAGCAGCCAGGGGACAGGGGCGGTAGCGGGAGGGCCAAGGCTGAACGAGCAGTTCTTC.

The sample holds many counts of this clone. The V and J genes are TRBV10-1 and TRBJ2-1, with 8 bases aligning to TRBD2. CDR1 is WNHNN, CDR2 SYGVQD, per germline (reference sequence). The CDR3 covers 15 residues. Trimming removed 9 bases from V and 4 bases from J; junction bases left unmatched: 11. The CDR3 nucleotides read TGCGCCAGTACCGGGACTAGTTTTGTTTACAATGAGCAGTTCTTC. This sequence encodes CASTGTSFVYNEQFF.

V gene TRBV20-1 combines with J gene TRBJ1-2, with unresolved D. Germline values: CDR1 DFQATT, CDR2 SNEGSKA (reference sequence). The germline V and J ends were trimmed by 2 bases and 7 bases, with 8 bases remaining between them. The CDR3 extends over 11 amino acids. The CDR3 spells CSARYEGGYTF. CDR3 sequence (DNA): TGCAGTGCTAGATACGAGGGTGGCTACACCTTC.

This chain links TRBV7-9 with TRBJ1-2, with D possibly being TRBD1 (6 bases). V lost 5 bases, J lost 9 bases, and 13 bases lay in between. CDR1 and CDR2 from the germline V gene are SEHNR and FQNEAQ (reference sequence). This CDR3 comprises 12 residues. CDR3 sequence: CASSHGQTSYTF. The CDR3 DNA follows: TGTGCCAGCAGCCACGGACAGACGAGCTACACCTTC.

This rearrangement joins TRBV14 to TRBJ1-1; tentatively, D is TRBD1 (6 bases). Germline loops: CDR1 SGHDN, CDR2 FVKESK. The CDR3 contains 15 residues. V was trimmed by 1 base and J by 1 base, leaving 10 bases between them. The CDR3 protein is CASSQGTVRNTEAFF. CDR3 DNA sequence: TGTGCCAGCAGCCAAGGGACAGTACGGAACACTGAAGCTTTCTTT.

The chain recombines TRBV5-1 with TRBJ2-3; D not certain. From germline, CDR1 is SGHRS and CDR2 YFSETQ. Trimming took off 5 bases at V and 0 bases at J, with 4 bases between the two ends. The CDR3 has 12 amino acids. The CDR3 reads CASSTSTDTQYF. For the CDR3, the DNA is TGCGCCAGCAGTACTAGCACAGATACGCAGTATTTT.

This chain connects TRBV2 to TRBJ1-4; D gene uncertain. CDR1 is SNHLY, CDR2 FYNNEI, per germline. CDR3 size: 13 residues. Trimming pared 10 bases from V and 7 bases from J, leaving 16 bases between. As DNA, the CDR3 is TGTGCCACCGGTGGGGAGGTGGGTGAAAAACTGTTTTTT. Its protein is CATGGEVGEKLFF.

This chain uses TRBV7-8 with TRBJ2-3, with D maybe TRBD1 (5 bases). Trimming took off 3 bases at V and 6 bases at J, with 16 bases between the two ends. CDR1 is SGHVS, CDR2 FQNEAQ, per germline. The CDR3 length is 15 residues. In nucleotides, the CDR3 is TGTGCCAGCAGCTTTTCGTCAGGGCCCGCCGATACGCAGTATTTT. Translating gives CASSFSSGPADTQYF.

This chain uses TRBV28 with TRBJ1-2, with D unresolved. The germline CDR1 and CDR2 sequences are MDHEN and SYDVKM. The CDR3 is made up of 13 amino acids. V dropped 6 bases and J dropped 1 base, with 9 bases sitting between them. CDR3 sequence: CASRKRNNYGYTF. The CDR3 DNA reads TGTGCCAGCAGGAAACGAAATAACTATGGCTACACCTTC.

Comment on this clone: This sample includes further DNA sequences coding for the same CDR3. For the CDR3, the DNA is TGTGCCAGCAGCGTTGGACAGATGTCCTACGAGCAGTACTTC. Translating it yields CASSVGQMSYEQYF. J is TRBJ2-7 and V is TRBV9; TRBD1 might be the D (6 bases). CDR3 length equals 14 residues. Trimming took off 2 bases at V and 1 base at J, with 10 bases between the two ends. From germline, CDR1 is SGDLS and CDR2 YYNGEE.

The CDR3, as DNA: TGTGCCAGCAAGGGAACCGGGCCCCGTTACGAGCAGTACTTC. Its translation is CASKGTGPRYEQYF. The chain combines TRBV14 with TRBJ2-7; no clear D gene. With 7 bases removed from V and 4 bases from J, the gap between germline ends came to 17 bases. This CDR3 has 14 residues. Germline lookup yields CDR1 SGHDN and CDR2 FVKESK.

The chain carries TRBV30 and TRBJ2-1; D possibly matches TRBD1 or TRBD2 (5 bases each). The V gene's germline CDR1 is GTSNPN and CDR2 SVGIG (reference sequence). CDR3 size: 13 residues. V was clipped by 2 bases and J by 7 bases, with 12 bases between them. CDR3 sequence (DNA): TGTGCCTGGAGTTATATCGGGGCAAATGAGCAGTTCTTC. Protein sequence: CAWSYIGANEQFF. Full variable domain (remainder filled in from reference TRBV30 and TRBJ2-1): SQTIHQWPATLVQPVGSPLSLECTVEGTSNPNLYWYRQAAGRGLQLLFYSVGIGQISSEVPQNLSASRPQDRQFILSSKKLLLSDSGFYLCAWSYIGANEQFFGPGTRLTVL.

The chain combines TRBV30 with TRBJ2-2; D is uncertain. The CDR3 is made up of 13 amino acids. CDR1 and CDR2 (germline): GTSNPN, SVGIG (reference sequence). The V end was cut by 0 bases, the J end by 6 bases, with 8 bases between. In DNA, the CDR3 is TGTGCCTGGAGTGTATATGGGTCCGGGGAGCTGTTTTTT. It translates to CAWSVYGSGELFF.

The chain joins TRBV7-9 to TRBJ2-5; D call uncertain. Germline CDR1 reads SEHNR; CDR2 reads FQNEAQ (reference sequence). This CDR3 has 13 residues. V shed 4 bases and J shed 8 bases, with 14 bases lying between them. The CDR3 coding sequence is TGTGCCAGCAGCTGGGATTTACCGTCCACCCAGTACTTC. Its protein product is CASSWDLPSTQYF. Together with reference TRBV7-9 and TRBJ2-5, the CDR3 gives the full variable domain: DTGVSQNPRHKITKRGQNVTFRCDPISEHNRLYWYRQTLGQGPEFLTYFQNEAQLEKSRLLSDRFSAERPKGSFSTLEIQRTEQGDSAMYLCASSWDLPSTQYFGPGTRLLVL.

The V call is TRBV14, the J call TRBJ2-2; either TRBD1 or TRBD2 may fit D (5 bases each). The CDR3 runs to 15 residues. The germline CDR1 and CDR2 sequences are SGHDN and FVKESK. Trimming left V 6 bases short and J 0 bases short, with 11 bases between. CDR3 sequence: CASRGTESNTGELFF. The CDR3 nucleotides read TGTGCCAGCAGAGGGACGGAATCGAACACCGGGGAGCTGTTTTTT. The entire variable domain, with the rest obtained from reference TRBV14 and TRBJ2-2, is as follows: EAGVTQFPSHSVIEKGQTVTLRCDPISGHDNLYWYRRVMGKEIKFLLHFVKESKQDESGMPNNRFLAERTGGTYSTLKVQPAELEDSGVYFCASRGTESNTGELFFGEGSRLTVL.

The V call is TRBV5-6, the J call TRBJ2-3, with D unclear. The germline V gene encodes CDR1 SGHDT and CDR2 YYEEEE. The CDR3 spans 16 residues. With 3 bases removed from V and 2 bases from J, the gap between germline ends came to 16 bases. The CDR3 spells CASSSLGRGPTDTQYF. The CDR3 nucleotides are TGTGCCAGCAGCTCCCTAGGACGTGGCCCCACAGATACGCAGTATTTT.

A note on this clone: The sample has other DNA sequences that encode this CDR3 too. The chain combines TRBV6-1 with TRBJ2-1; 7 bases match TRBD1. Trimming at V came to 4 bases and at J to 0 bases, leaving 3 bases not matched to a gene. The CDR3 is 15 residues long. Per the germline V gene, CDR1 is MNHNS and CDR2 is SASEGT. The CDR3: CASSGSGGSYNEQFF. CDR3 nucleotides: TGTGCCAGCAGTGGTTCAGGGGGCTCCTACAATGAGCAGTTCTTC.

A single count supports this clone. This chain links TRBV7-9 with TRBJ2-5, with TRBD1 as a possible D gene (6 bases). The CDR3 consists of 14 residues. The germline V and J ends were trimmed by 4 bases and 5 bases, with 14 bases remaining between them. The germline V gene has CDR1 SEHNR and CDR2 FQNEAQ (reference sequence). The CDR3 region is CASSYQTGGETQYF. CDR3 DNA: TGTGCCAGCAGCTACCAGACAGGCGGGGAGACCCAGTACTTC.

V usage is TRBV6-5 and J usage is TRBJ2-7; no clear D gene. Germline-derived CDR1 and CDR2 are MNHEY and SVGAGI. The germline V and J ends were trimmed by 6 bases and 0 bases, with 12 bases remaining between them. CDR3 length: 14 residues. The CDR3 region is CASSPSRISYEQYF. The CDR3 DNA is TGTGCCAGCAGCCCCAGCCGGATCTCCTACGAGCAGTACTTC.